This T cell receptor beta chain was retrieved from a study of T cell responses to AZD1222 COVID-19 vaccine. For the study at large: Researchers grouped second doses given at about 4 or about 12 weeks into one pool. Notes on the study in general: Reports indicate that nearly half of spike-specific TCRs are directed at unmutated variant regions.

The CDR3 is made up of 12 amino acids. Germline-derived CDR1 and CDR2 are MNHEY and SVGAGI. In the case of this clone: No antigen is known for it. One end of the junction is discordant with germline, which a read error may explain.

The data were produced by immunoSEQ multiplex PCR, yet TCRdb's version contains in-frame clones alone and is incomplete. The sample consists of more than 85,000 clones, roughly 80% of them appearing once. The sample in question was peripheral blood, obtained on day 0 of AZD1222 vaccination. The sequence derives from an adult in good health. The chain recombines TRBV6-5 with TRBJ1-5; D ambiguous. CDR3 nucleotide sequence: TGTGCCAGCAGTCACTCTAATCAGCCCCAGCATTTT. Translating gives CASSHSNQPQHF.